Listed below are T cell receptor beta chains from one sample, sequenced in a study of blood T cell repertoires in COVID-19. This table comes from immunoSEQ multiplex PCR, and its TCRdb copy is limited to in-frame clones, with some not included. The sample consists of approximately 150,000 clones, roughly 89% of them appearing once. The specimen was peripheral blood. These receptors originate from a woman between 50 and 59 years old with active or convalescent COVID-19. The conserved cysteine and the conserved F or W are not part of the CDR3 here. The order of the fields is CDR3 protein, V gene, clone size. The size entry is marked missing in some rows and otherwise reads once, few, many or a size class.

ASSYSLAGSEDTQY | TRBV6-2/TRBV6-3 | .
ASSWLPGQGRNTIY | TRBV2 | .
ASSLLGGGQNTEAF | TRBV27 | .
ASSQDFAGGNEQF | TRBV14 | .
ASGLGGQGSTEAF | TRBV12-5 | .
ASSRQTGFRNKNTGELF | TRBV19 | .
ASSTQGSNQPQH | TRBV19 | .
ASSVDRTSGIYNEQF | TRBV9 | .
AIRATDREAF | TRBV10-3 | .
AWSVVLTGSNYGYT | TRBV30 | once
ASSNSGLYNEQF | TRBV6-5 | .
ASSPRTGYNTIY | TRBV7-9 | .
ASSLGRLQPQH | TRBV7-8 | .
AWSVGTGNNSPLH | TRBV30 | .
ASSLGGDRPPLH | TRBV5-1 | .
ASRAGLVSNTGELF | TRBV2 | .
ASSPIPAGGANVLT | TRBV9 | .
ASSFTRDTRETEAF | TRBV7-9 | .
SASSTDTQY | TRBV29-1 | .
ASSLEGSTSVGEQF | TRBV7-2 | .
ASSLNPPVENEQF | TRBV27 | .
ATSDSLADHTDTQY | TRBV24-1 | .
ASSPPQGATINEQF | TRBV18 | once
AWSQVYGYT | TRBV30 | .
ASGRGINGEAF | TRBV12-5 | .
AIKRGPQTDTQY | TRBV10-3 | .
ASSPGFPSSYEQY | TRBV5-8 | .
ASRQDQNQPQH | TRBV12-3/TRBV12-4 | .
ASSLIPGQVSAGELF | TRBV5-5 | .
ASSQVRAGGGNEQF | TRBV4-2 | .
ASSPGGAIDTQY | TRBV7-9 | .
ASSSSGTGTERQF | TRBV7-3 | .
ASSKPRGNQPQH | TRBV28 | .
ASSQGGEPQH | TRBV11-2 | once
ASSLLVGGNTGELF | TRBV5-1 | once
ASSLDSNFGTDNQPQH | TRBV28 | .
ASSLVGQDFGKLF | TRBV5-8 | .
ASSPPREREKLF | TRBV18 | few
ASSPSGYEQY | TRBV19 | once
AWRTGGTGNTIY | TRBV30 | few
ASSSNGVTQY | TRBV28 | .
ASSQDMGAGGNTIY | TRBV4-3 | once
ASSEQGVRAF | TRBV10-2 | .